The 25 T cell receptor beta chains listed next were all sequenced from one sample in a study of monozygotic twins with cystic fibrosis. Sequencing used immunoSEQ multiplex PCR; TCRdb keeps in-frame clones, though not all of them. The sample includes about 39,000 clones, about nine tenths seen only once; the top ten take roughly 0.19%. Sample: blood. The source of these receptors is a boy aged 2 to 10 with cystic fibrosis.

The chain employs TRBV29-1 and TRBJ1-2; D is perhaps TRBD1 (6 bases). There are 13 residues in the CDR3. From germline, CDR1 is SQVTM and CDR2 ANQGSEA. V shed 7 bases and J shed 3 bases, with 15 bases lying between them. CDR3 in amino acids: CSAYRVGYYGYTF. CDR3 DNA: TGCAGCGCTTACAGGGTTGGGTACTATGGCTACACCTTC.

The chain combines TRBV4-3 with TRBJ1-4; 7 bases are a match to TRBD1. The germline gives CDR1 LGHNA, CDR2 YSLEER. The V segment lost 1 base and the J segment 3 bases; nucleotides outside the gene matches: 2. This CDR3 region has 15 residues. The CDR3 nucleotides are TGCGCCAGCAGCCAAGGGGGACAGCCTAATGAAAAACTGTTTTTT. It codes for CASSQGGQPNEKLFF.

CDR3 in amino acids: CASSVGDRNYGYTF. The CDR3 DNA sequence: TGTGCCAGCAGCGTAGGGGACAGAAACTATGGCTACACCTTC. V gene TRBV9 combines with J gene TRBJ1-2, with 7 bases lining up with TRBD1. Germline CDR1 SGDLS, CDR2 YYNGEE. V lost 0 bases to trimming and J lost 2 bases; unmatched junction nucleotides: 1. This CDR3 spans 14 amino acids.

The rearrangement joins TRBV5-1 to TRBJ2-5; 7 bases agree with TRBD1. Germline V lookup: CDR1 SGHRS, CDR2 YFSETQ. The CDR3 is made up of 13 amino acids. The V and J ends lost 3 bases and 9 bases, in that order; junction bases with no gene match: 8. The CDR3 DNA reads as TGCGCCAGCAGCTGGACAGGTCCCAGGGCCCAGTACTTC. Protein sequence: CASSWTGPRAQYF.

This clone was observed a few times. V gene TRBV7-9 combines with J gene TRBJ2-7; possibly TRBD2 for D (5 bases). V lost 3 bases and J 1 base, leaving 10 bases between the germline ends. Germline values: CDR1 SEHNR, CDR2 FQNEAQ (reference sequence). CDR3 size: 14 residues. CDR3 residues: CASSLVRGSYEQYF. CDR3 nucleotides: TGTGCCAGCAGCTTGGTACGGGGTTCCTACGAGCAGTACTTC. Complete variable domain (other parts from reference TRBV7-9 and TRBJ2-7): DTGVSQNPRHKITKRGQNVTFRCDPISEHNRLYWYRQTLGQGPEFLTYFQNEAQLEKSRLLSDRFSAERPKGSFSTLEIQRTEQGDSAMYLCASSLVRGSYEQYFGPGTRLTVT.

The J gene is TRBJ1-1, the V gene TRBV5-6; a weak D match, TRBD1 (6 bases). V was pared by 1 base and J by 6 bases, with 22 bases between. This CDR3 contains 17 residues. Germline CDR1 SGHDT, CDR2 YYEEEE. The CDR3 here is CASSLLEQGYLSSEAFF. The CDR3 nucleotides are TGTGCCAGCAGCTTGTTAGAACAGGGCTATCTGAGCTCTGAAGCTTTCTTT. Together with reference TRBV5-6 and TRBJ1-1, the CDR3 gives the full variable domain: DAGVTQSPTHLIKTRGQQVTLRCSPKSGHDTVSWYQQALGQGPQFIFQYYEEEERQRGNFPDRFSGHQFPNYSSELNVNALLLGDSALYLCASSLLEQGYLSSEAFFGQGTRLTVV.

The V and J genes are TRBV15 and TRBJ1-5; D is perhaps TRBD1 (6 bases). Trimming took off 5 bases at V and 2 bases at J, with 16 bases between the two ends. The CDR3 length is 16 residues. CDR1 LNHNV and CDR2 YYDKDF come from the germline V gene (reference sequence). CDR3: CATSGGGRVGNQPQHF. The CDR3, as DNA: TGTGCCACCAGCGGGGGGGGCAGGGTAGGCAATCAGCCCCAGCATTTT. Complete variable domain (other parts from reference TRBV15 and TRBJ1-5): DAMVIQNPRYQVTQFGKPVTLSCSQTLNHNVMYWYQQKSSQAPKLLFHYYDKDFNNEADTPDNFQSRRPNTSFCFLDIRSPGLGDTAMYLCATSGGGRVGNQPQHFGDGTRLSIL.

The chain links TRBV4-1 to TRBJ1-5; D gene unclear. This CDR3 comprises 15 residues. Germline V CDR1 and CDR2: MGHRA, YSYEKL. Trimming stripped 3 bases from V and 0 bases from J, with 9 bases between. CDR3: CASSQTDGSNQPQHF. In DNA form, the CDR3 reads TGCGCCAGCAGCCAGACGGACGGTAGCAATCAGCCCCAGCATTTT.

The CDR3 is CASRTGGSDTQYF. Written as DNA, the CDR3 is TGTGCCAGCCGAACAGGGGGCTCGGATACGCAGTATTTT. The V and J genes are TRBV18 and TRBJ2-3, with 9 bases that match TRBD1. Germline V gene data show CDR1 as KGHSH and CDR2 as LQKENI. Unmatched junction bases numbered 6, after V lost 8 bases and J lost 6 bases. CDR3 length: 13 amino acids.

CDR3: CASSFPKTYGYTF. The DNA of the CDR3 is TGTGCCAGCAGCTTTCCCAAGACCTATGGCTACACCTTC. V and J are TRBV7-9 and TRBJ1-2, with unresolved D. The germline V and J ends were trimmed by 3 bases and 4 bases, with 9 bases remaining between them. Germline V gene lookup returns CDR1 SEHNR and CDR2 FQNEAQ (reference sequence). This CDR3 has 13 residues.

The chain has TRBV6-5 and TRBJ1-2; D gene unclear. V was pared by 0 bases and J by 0 bases, with 5 bases between. CDR3 length: 14 amino acids. The germline V gene has CDR1 MNHEY and CDR2 SVGAGI. The CDR3 here is CASSYSSPNYGYTF. CDR3 DNA: TGTGCCAGCAGTTACTCATCCCCTAACTATGGCTACACCTTC.

This sequence joins TRBV4-3 and TRBJ1-5; the D is unclear. CDR1 is LGHNA, CDR2 YSLEER, per germline. This CDR3 has 14 amino acids. V lost 0 bases to trimming and J lost 0 bases, with 3 bases between them. The CDR3 nucleotides read TGCGCCAGCAGCCAAGATTATAGCAATCAGCCCCAGCATTTT. Amino acid sequence: CASSQDYSNQPQHF.

This rearrangement joins TRBV9 to TRBJ1-1, with D possibly matching TRBD1 (5 bases). The germline gives CDR1 SGDLS, CDR2 YYNGEE. V was trimmed by 4 bases and J by 11 bases, leaving 21 bases between them. The CDR3 is 14 residues long. The CDR3 DNA follows: TGTGCCAGCAGCCCGGCCGGTTATGGGGGAGGGGCTTTCTTT. Protein sequence: CASSPAGYGGGAFF.

The rearrangement uses TRBV6-5 and TRBJ1-2; unclear D gene. Germline V CDR1 and CDR2: MNHEY, SVGAGI. CDR3 length equals 13 residues. Trimming removed 2 bases at V and 5 bases at J, with 9 bases between. The CDR3 sequence is CASSYGGTYGYTF. In DNA form, the CDR3 reads TGTGCCAGCAGTTACGGCGGAACGTATGGCTACACCTTC.

This clone showed up just a few times. The V gene is TRBV7-9, the J gene TRBJ1-1, with 9 bases identical to TRBD1. CDR1 is SEHNR and CDR2 is FQNEAQ in the germline V gene (reference sequence). Trimming cost V 0 bases and J 5 bases; bases outside gene matches: 4. The CDR3 length is 15 residues. CDR3 sequence reads: CASSLAWTGETEAFF. The CDR3 nucleotides are TGTGCCAGCAGCTTAGCCTGGACAGGGGAGACTGAAGCTTTCTTT.

This clone was recorded only once. The CDR3 DNA sequence: TGCAGTGCTACCAGGTCCACTGAAGCTTTCTTT. It specifies CSATRSTEAFF. This chain links TRBV20-1 with TRBJ1-1; no firm D call. CDR3 length: 11 amino acids. Germline assignment: CDR1 DFQATT and CDR2 SNEGSKA (reference sequence). Trimming took off 4 bases at V and 4 bases at J, with 7 bases between the two ends.

V and J are TRBV19 and TRBJ1-5; D gene uncertain. The CDR3 runs to 15 residues. Between the trimmed V and J ends, which lost 5 bases and 4 bases, there was a span of 15 bases. Germline V gives CDR1 LNHDA, CDR2 SQIVND (reference sequence). For the CDR3, the DNA is TGTGCCAGTAGTGGGGATAGGGCAGTGAATCAGCCCCAGCATTTT. Its translation: CASSGDRAVNQPQHF.

The V gene is TRBV6-1, the J gene TRBJ2-7, with 8 nucleotides matching TRBD2. The CDR3 totals 16 residues. The V and J ends lost 4 bases and 0 bases, in that order; junction bases with no gene match: 8. Germline loops: CDR1 MNHNS, CDR2 SASEGT. The CDR3 nucleotides are TGTGCCAGCAGTGTAGAACTAGCGGTGACCTCCTACGAGCAGTACTTC. Its translation is CASSVELAVTSYEQYF.

The chain uses TRBV29-1 and TRBJ1-5; TRBD1 might be the D (5 bases). The CDR3 runs to 14 residues. Trimming stripped 6 bases from V and 0 bases from J, with 12 bases between. Germline CDR1 is SQVTM and CDR2 is ANQGSEA. CDR3 region: CSVGDSYSNQPQHF. The CDR3 DNA reads as TGCAGCGTGGGCGACAGTTATAGCAATCAGCCCCAGCATTTT.

The chain links TRBV18 to TRBJ1-5, with D possibly matching TRBD1 (6 bases). Germline V gene sequence: CDR1 KGHSH, CDR2 LQKENI. V gave up 5 bases and J gave up 9 bases, with 17 bases separating them. There are 14 residues in the CDR3. CDR3 protein: CASSAGDLVWPQHF. CDR3 coding DNA: TGTGCCAGCTCAGCAGGGGATCTCGTATGGCCCCAGCATTTT.

This chain joins TRBV10-3 and TRBJ1-4; the D is unclear. The germline CDR1 and CDR2 sequences are ENHRY and SYGVKD. V dropped 0 bases and J dropped 8 bases, with 4 bases sitting between them. The CDR3 sequence is 12 residues long. CDR3 loop: CAISESQEKLFF. Here the CDR3 DNA reads TGTGCCATCAGTGAGTCGCAGGAAAAACTGTTTTTT.

The chain joins TRBV6-4 to TRBJ2-3; D tentatively reads TRBD1 or TRBD2 (5 bases each). Germline CDR1 reads MRHNA; CDR2 reads SNTAGT. CDR3 size: 15 residues. Trimming removed 3 bases from V and 0 bases from J, with 10 bases in between. The CDR3 nucleotides read TGTGCCAGCAGTGAATGGGGGTTCAGCACAGATACGCAGTATTTT. This sequence encodes CASSEWGFSTDTQYF.

This rearrangement joins TRBV18 to TRBJ2-2, with D perhaps matching TRBD1 (5 bases). Trimming removed 3 bases at V and 3 bases at J, with 17 bases between. The CDR3 is made up of 17 amino acids. Germline lookup yields CDR1 KGHSH and CDR2 LQKENI. CDR3 nucleotides: TGTGCCAGCTCACCGATTCTACAGGCTGGGGACACCGGGGAGCTGTTTTTT. This sequence encodes CASSPILQAGDTGELFF.

On this clone itself: One end of the junction fails to match germline, which may point to a read error. This chain links TRBV29-1 with TRBJ2-3, with D possibly being TRBD1 or TRBD2 (5 bases each). Germline V gene sequence: CDR1 SQVTM, CDR2 ANQGSEA. The CDR3 is made up of 13 amino acids. In nucleotides, the CDR3 is TGCAGCGTTGTTGAGATTGTTGCTTCGGGGCCTACCTTT. Translated, it gives CSVVEIVASGPTF.

V and J are TRBV5-1 and TRBJ1-2, with D possibly being TRBD1 (5 bases). There are 11 residues in the CDR3. Germline loops: CDR1 SGHRS, CDR2 YFSETQ. The V end was cut by 7 bases, the J end by 10 bases, with 14 bases between. This CDR3 reads CASSEEGTYTF. The DNA for the CDR3 is TGCGCCAGCTCAGAGGAGGGGACCTACACCTTC.